The 23 T cell receptor beta chains below all came from one sample that was sequenced in a study of blood T cell repertoires in COVID-19. Sequencing was performed with immunoSEQ multiplex PCR; in TCRdb, only in-frame clones are kept and a portion is missing. The data contain about 330,000 clones, just over 85% of them seen just once; the ten biggest clones take up roughly a tenth. Material for sequencing was PBMCs or T cells enriched from blood (not recorded which). The receptors were gathered from a woman aged 18-30 years who had recovered from COVID-19.

This clone has only one observation. The rearrangement links TRBV10-1 to TRBJ1-2; 8 bases align to TRBD1. Trimming took 6 bases from V and 7 from J; bases not matched to a gene: 13. CDR3 length equals 15 residues. Germline loops: CDR1 WNHNN, CDR2 SYGVQD (reference sequence). CDR3 amino acids: CASSSGQADISGYTF. As DNA, the CDR3 is TGCGCCAGCAGCTCGGGACAGGCGGATATCAGTGGCTACACCTTC.

Points on this clone: An end of the junction differs from the germline gene, which may be a read error. The chain carries TRBV4-1 and TRBJ1-5; 8 bases match TRBD1. This CDR3 comprises 15 residues. Germline-derived CDR1 and CDR2 are MGHRA and YSYEKL. The CDR3 here is CASSQVSGGKQPQHF. DNA for the CDR3: TGCGCCAGCAGCCAAGTGTCAGGGGGCAAACAGCCCCAGCATTTT.

The rearrangement joins TRBV7-9 to TRBJ2-3; TRBD1 matches 7 bases. The CDR3 is made up of 15 amino acids. Germline CDR1 and CDR2: SEHNR and FQNEAQ (reference sequence). V lost 5 bases, J lost 1 base, and 6 bases stayed unmatched. The CDR3 DNA reads TGTGCCAGCAGCGGGCCCGGGACAGGCACAGATACGCAGTATTTT. Its protein product is CASSGPGTGTDTQYF.

The chain uses TRBV2 and TRBJ2-2; possibly TRBD1 for D (5 bases). The V end was cut by 5 bases, the J end by 4 bases, with 20 bases between. The CDR3 covers 17 residues. Germline CDR1 is SNHLY and CDR2 is FYNNEI. This chain's CDR3 is CASSFVQGPLSTGELFF. CDR3 bases: TGTGCCAGCAGTTTCGTGCAGGGCCCCCTAAGCACCGGGGAGCTGTTTTTT.

The chain is built from TRBV9 and TRBJ2-5; TRBD2 agrees at 7 bases. V lost 0 bases to trimming and J lost 5 bases; unmatched junction nucleotides: 4. Looked up from germline, CDR1 is SGDLS and CDR2 is YYNGEE. The CDR3 is made up of 14 amino acids. CDR3 coding DNA: TGTGCCAGCAGCGTAGGCGGGAGCTTGGAGACCCAGTACTTC. As protein: CASSVGGSLETQYF.

The gene calls are TRBV6-4 and TRBJ1-3; 7 positions match TRBD1. The CDR3 covers 20 residues. CDR1 and CDR2 from the germline V gene are MRHNA and SNTAGT. V was pared by 5 bases and J by 0 bases, with 19 bases of the junction left unmatched. The CDR3 protein is CASSNHTPRDSKNSGNTIYF. CDR3 coding DNA: TGTGCCAGCAGTAACCATACCCCTCGGGACAGTAAAAACTCTGGAAACACCATATATTTT.

The chain uses TRBV6-5 and TRBJ2-7; D is possibly TRBD1 (6 bases). The CDR3 runs 11 residues. Germline V CDR1 and CDR2: MNHEY, SVGAGI. V gave up 8 bases and J gave up 3 bases, with 8 bases separating them. The CDR3: CASEQGYEQYF. CDR3 nucleotide sequence: TGTGCCAGCGAACAGGGCTACGAGCAGTACTTC.

The chain couples TRBV10-3 to TRBJ2-7; 7 bases are shared with TRBD1. The CDR3 spans 13 residues. With 4 bases clipped from V and 2 bases from J, the junction kept 2 bases outside the gene matches. Germline-derived CDR1 and CDR2 are ENHRY and SYGVKD. CDR3 region: CAISAGQTYEQYF. CDR3 coding DNA: TGTGCCATCAGTGCGGGACAGACCTACGAGCAGTACTTC.

The chain links TRBV11-1 to TRBJ2-1; 7 nucleotides agree with TRBD2. Germline lookup yields CDR1 SGHAT and CDR2 FQDESV (reference sequence). V lost 1 base to trimming and J lost 6 bases; unmatched junction nucleotides: 3. The CDR3 runs 14 residues. The CDR3 bases are TGTGCCAGCAGCTTAGTCCCTAGCGGCAATGAGCAGTTCTTC. Protein product: CASSLVPSGNEQFF.

J is TRBJ2-3 and V is TRBV29-1; 7 bases fit TRBD2. Germline V gene sequence: CDR1 SQVTM, CDR2 ANQGSEA. With V trimmed by 7 bases and J by 3 bases, 10 bases remained unmatched. The CDR3 covers 14 residues. CDR3 DNA: TGCAGCGGGACCCTCGGCGGGAGAACAGATACGCAGTATTTT. Encoded protein: CSGTLGGRTDTQYF.

This chain links TRBV29-1 with TRBJ1-1; a weak D match, TRBD1 (6 bases). The CDR3 spans 11 residues. The ends were cut back, 7 bases at V and 7 bases at J, with 13 bases in the middle. CDR1 SQVTM and CDR2 ANQGSEA come from the germline V gene. The CDR3 here is CSAPKGGEAFF. CDR3 DNA: TGCAGCGCCCCTAAAGGGGGTGAAGCTTTCTTT.

This CDR3 reads CAWRGTGTNEQFF. The CDR3 region has the DNA TGTGCCTGGAGAGGGACAGGGACCAATGAGCAGTTCTTC. The genes are TRBV30 and TRBJ2-1; 9 nucleotides align to TRBD1. V was pared by 3 bases and J by 6 bases, with 3 bases of the junction left unmatched. CDR1 and CDR2 (germline): GTSNPN, SVGIG (reference sequence). This CDR3 is 13 amino acids long.

This chain joins TRBV18 and TRBJ1-2, with no clear D. The CDR3 totals 17 residues. Germline V gene lookup returns CDR1 KGHSH and CDR2 LQKENI. Trimming left V 0 bases short and J 2 bases short, with 16 bases between. The CDR3 sequence: CASSPPYGGGENYGYTF. The CDR3 DNA reads TGTGCCAGCTCACCACCGTATGGTGGTGGGGAGAACTATGGCTACACCTTC.

This clone was observed a few times. The V gene is TRBV19, the J gene TRBJ1-5; 9 bases match TRBD1. Germline CDR1 LNHDA, CDR2 SQIVND (reference sequence). Trimming at V came to 5 bases and at J to 5 bases, leaving 19 bases not matched to a gene. This CDR3 comprises 19 residues. CDR3 residues: CASSLRGQGPSATYQPQHF. The CDR3 coding sequence is TGTGCCAGTAGTCTAAGGGGACAGGGTCCCTCGGCAACTTATCAGCCCCAGCATTTT.

The chain employs TRBV2 and TRBJ1-2; TRBD1 agrees at 12 bases. Trimming took 5 bases from V and 4 from J; bases not matched to a gene: 8. The CDR3 has 16 amino acids. The germline V gene encodes CDR1 SNHLY and CDR2 FYNNEI. The CDR3 sequence is CASSPTGTGGSYGYTF. In DNA form, the CDR3 reads TGTGCCAGCAGTCCGACCGGGACAGGGGGCAGCTATGGCTACACCTTC.

On this clone: Germline and junction disagree at one end, which may indicate a read error. The rearrangement uses TRBV28 and TRBJ1-2; D is perhaps TRBD1 (5 bases). Germline CDR1 reads MDHEN; CDR2 reads SYDVKM. There are 13 residues in the CDR3. CDR3: CASSLGARMATSF. In DNA, the CDR3 is TGTGCCAGCAGTTTAGGGGCCCGTATGGCTACGTCGTTC.

J is TRBJ2-2 and V is TRBV5-1, with D unclear. The CDR3 totals 18 residues. Trimming removed 5 bases at V and 0 bases at J, with 20 bases between. The germline V gene has CDR1 SGHRS and CDR2 YFSETQ. CDR3 in amino acids: CASSLWKRDWTNTGELFF. In DNA, the CDR3 is TGCGCCAGCAGTCTGTGGAAGAGAGACTGGACGAACACCGGGGAGCTGTTTTTT.

The chain is built from TRBV5-1 and TRBJ1-2; 7 bases are shared with TRBD1. The CDR3 runs to 15 residues. The trim removed 5 bases at V and 6 bases at J, leaving 13 bases unmatched. The germline CDR1 and CDR2 sequences are SGHRS and YFSETQ. The CDR3 bases are TGCGCCAGCAGTCCCGTTTCAACAGGGGTAAATGGCTACACCTTC. Amino acids: CASSPVSTGVNGYTF.

The chain employs TRBV3-1 (or the pseudogene TRBV3-2) and TRBJ2-7; 8 bases match TRBD2. The CDR3 has 18 amino acids. The germline gives CDR1 LGHDT, CDR2 YNNKEL (reference sequence). Trimming took 1 base from V and 0 from J; bases not matched to a gene: 11. This CDR3 is CASSQVSISGVSSYEQYF. In nucleotides, the CDR3 is TGTGCCAGCAGCCAAGTCTCAATTAGCGGGGTCAGCTCCTACGAGCAGTACTTC.

V and J are TRBV13 and TRBJ2-7; TRBD1 matches at 7 bases. Germline V gene lookup returns CDR1 PRHDT and CDR2 FYEKMQ (reference sequence). With 3 bases clipped from V and 2 bases from J, the junction kept 13 bases outside the gene matches. The CDR3 extends over 17 amino acids. For the CDR3, the DNA is TGTGCCAGCAGCTTCCCCGTATCGGCAGGGGGTACCTACGAGCAGTACTTC. It encodes CASSFPVSAGGTYEQYF.

This clone was seen just once. The chain employs TRBV5-6 and TRBJ2-7; TRBD1 matches at 7 bases. V gave up 4 bases and J gave up 4 bases; unmatched junction bases: 2. This CDR3 has 12 amino acids. Germline-derived CDR1 and CDR2 are SGHDT and YYEEEE. The CDR3 DNA is TGTGCCAGCAGCGTGGACAGGTACGAGCAGTACTTC. Translation: CASSVDRYEQYF.

The CDR3 here is CASSRDSKETQYF. Written as DNA, the CDR3 is TGTGCCAGCAGCCGGGACAGTAAAGAGACCCAGTACTTC. The chain employs TRBV9 and TRBJ2-5, with 7 nucleotides matching TRBD1. In germline, CDR1 is SGDLS, CDR2 YYNGEE. The CDR3 contains 13 residues. Trimming at V came to 4 bases and at J to 3 bases, leaving 3 bases not matched to a gene.

This chain joins TRBV7-8 and TRBJ1-2; a possible D gene is TRBD1 (5 bases). The CDR3 spans 14 residues. Trimming cost V 0 bases and J 8 bases, with 13 bases left between them. Germline CDR1 and CDR2: SGHVS and FQNEAQ. The CDR3 bases are TGTGCCAGCAGCTTAGCATGGACACCACGGGGCTACACCTTC. It is translated as CASSLAWTPRGYTF.